This T cell receptor (beta chain) was observed in a study of cytomegalovirus exposure and HLA in healthy donors. To note about this clone: Its antigen is unidentified.

60 Vbeta and 13 Jbeta primers were used in PCR. Sequencing was performed with immunoSEQ multiplex PCR; in TCRdb, only in-frame clones are kept and a portion is missing. The repertoire has about 150,000 clones, around 80% of them found once; the top ten carry 1%. This CDR3 comprises 11 residues. The V end lost 4 bases, the J end lost 15 bases, and 13 bases lay between the germline ends. Germline CDR1 is LNHNV and CDR2 is YYDKDF (reference sequence). Study results and caveats: Owing to their indistinguishability, certain V segments, notably TRBV6-2 and TRBV6-3, were excluded. Most TCR beta V segments were productive about 90% or about 30% of the time in an earlier analysis. A later analysis found most CMV-associated TCR beta chains apparently HLA-restricted. Researchers counted over 150 TCR beta chains as cytomegalovirus-associated.

Specimen: PBMCs. The clonotype comes from a woman aged 45-65 years in good health and CMV-seropositive. The chain has TRBV15 and TRBJ2-1; D is perhaps TRBD1 (7 bases). The DNA for the CDR3 is TGTGCCACCAGCACGGGGGACAGTCGGTTCTTC. Protein product: CATSTGDSRFF.